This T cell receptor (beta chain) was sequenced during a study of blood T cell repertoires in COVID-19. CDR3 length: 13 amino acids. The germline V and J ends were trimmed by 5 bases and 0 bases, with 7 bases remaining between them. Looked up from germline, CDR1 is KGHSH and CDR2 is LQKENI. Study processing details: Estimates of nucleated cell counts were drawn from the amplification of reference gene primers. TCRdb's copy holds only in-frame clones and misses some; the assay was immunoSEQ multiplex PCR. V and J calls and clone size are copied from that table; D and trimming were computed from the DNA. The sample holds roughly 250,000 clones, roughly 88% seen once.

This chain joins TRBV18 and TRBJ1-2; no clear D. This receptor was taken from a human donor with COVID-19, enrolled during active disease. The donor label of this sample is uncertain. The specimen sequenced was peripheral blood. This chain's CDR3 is CASSADSNYGYTF. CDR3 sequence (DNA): TGTGCCAGCTCAGCAGACTCTAACTATGGCTACACCTTC.